The rows below give T cell receptor beta chains drawn from one sample of a study of CD8+ T cells in alopecia areata. Generated by immunoSEQ multiplex PCR, the TCRdb table keeps only in-frame clones and is missing some. This sample carries around 200,000 clones, around 60% of them seen once, and the ten largest clones take 10% to 15%. Material: CD8+ T cells sorted from blood, obtained at week 24, from a patient treated with tofacitinib. The source of these receptors is a human donor with alopecia areata. Each CDR3 is given with its conserved first and last residue. D genes are given only for firm matches. Not all rows give a size; the values are once, few, many and, for expanded clones, a class.

J,length,size,D,V,CDR3,DNA
TRBJ1-2,13,-,-,TRBV9,CASSVGQSYGYTF,TGTGCCAGCAGCGTAGGACAGTCCTATGGCTACACCTTC
TRBJ1-2,13,-,-,TRBV10-3,CAISGGANYGYTF,TGTGCCATCAGTGGCGGGGCAAACTATGGCTACACCTTC
TRBJ2-7,16,-,TRBD1,TRBV7-2,CASSLDPGTGSYEQYF,TGTGCCAGCAGCTTAGACCCCGGGACAGGATCCTACGAGCAGTACTTC
TRBJ1-1,13,-,-,TRBV30,CAWNGAGSTEAFF,TGTGCCTGGAACGGGGCAGGCAGCACTGAAGCTTTCTTT
TRBJ1-1,15,-,-,TRBV6-5,CATLYPTGSNTEAFF,TGTGCCACCCTCTACCCCACAGGATCGAACACTGAAGCTTTCTTT
TRBJ2-5,12,-,TRBD1,TRBV2,CASMGQKETQYF,TGTGCCAGCATGGGACAGAAAGAGACCCAGTACTTC
TRBJ1-2,12,-,-,TRBV30,CAWSLGNYGYTF,TGTGCCTGGAGTTTGGGGAACTATGGCTACACCTTC
TRBJ2-5,14,-,-,TRBV7-9,CASSWPLGSETQYF,TGTGCCAGCAGCTGGCCTTTGGGGAGCGAGACCCAGTACTTC
TRBJ2-1,12,few,TRBD1,TRBV7-9,CASSDDRGEQFF,TGTGCCAGCAGCGACGACAGGGGTGAGCAGTTCTTC
TRBJ2-3,16,-,TRBD2,TRBV7-9,CASRAGLAESTDTQYF,TGTGCCAGCAGGGCTGGACTAGCCGAAAGCACAGATACGCAGTATTTT
TRBJ1-1,14,once,-,TRBV25-1,CASSQTGQNTEAFF,TGTGCCAGCAGTCAAACGGGACAGAACACTGAAGCTTTCTTT
TRBJ1-1,15,-,-,TRBV5-8,CASSSLELRRTEAFF,TGTGCCAGCAGCTCTCTGGAATTAAGACGGACAGAAGCTTTCTTT
TRBJ1-2,11,-,-,TRBV29-1,CSVEESSGYTF,TGCAGCGTTGAAGAGAGCTCCGGCTACACCTTC
TRBJ2-5,14,-,-,TRBV5-4,CASSLAGTQETQYF,TGTGCCAGCAGCTTGGCTGGGACCCAAGAGACCCAGTACTTC
TRBJ2-1,14,-,-,TRBV2,CASRAGDQMNEQFF,TGTGCCAGCAGGGCAGGAGACCAGATGAATGAGCAGTTCTTC
TRBJ1-1,14,few,TRBD1,TRBV15,CATSSEDRRTEAFF,TGTGCCACCAGCTCCGAGGACAGGCGCACTGAAGCTTTCTTT
TRBJ2-5,13,once,-,TRBV6-5,CASSTHTQETQYF,TGTGCCAGCAGCACCCACACTCAAGAGACCCAGTACTTC
TRBJ1-6,10,-,-,TRBV9,CASSGDRLHF,TGTGCCAGCAGCGGCGACAGACTCCACTTT
TRBJ2-3,11,few,-,TRBV19,CATIVTDTQYF,TGTGCCACTATCGTCACAGATACGCAGTATTTT
TRBJ2-5,12,-,-,TRBV7-6,CASSLLQETQYF,TGTGCCAGCAGCTTACTCCAAGAGACCCAGTACTTC
TRBJ2-5,10,few,-,TRBV7-9,CAIEPETQYF,TGTGCCATAGAGCCCGAGACCCAGTACTTC
TRBJ1-2,11,-,-,TRBV19,CAITEGHGYTF,TGTGCCATCACGGAGGGGCATGGCTACACCTTC
TRBJ2-7,15,-,TRBD1,TRBV4-2,CASSQAYAGGNEQYF,TGTGCCAGCAGCCAAGCCTACGCAGGGGGCAACGAGCAGTACTTC
TRBJ2-5,10,-,-,TRBV29-1,CSVGAETQYF,TGCAGCGTTGGGGCTGAGACCCAGTACTTC
TRBJ1-6,12,-,-,TRBV30,CAWMEGSPPLHF,TGTGCCTGGATGGAAGGGTCCCCACCCCTCCACTTT
TRBJ2-5,13,-,TRBD2,TRBV28,CATGTSTKETQYF,TGTGCCACCGGGACTAGTACTAAAGAGACCCAGTACTTC
TRBJ1-1,18,-,TRBD1,TRBV5-1,CASSPATTGGIRDTEAFF,TGCGCCAGCAGCCCAGCTACGACAGGGGGTATCCGAGACACTGAAGCTTTCTTT
TRBJ1-1,12,once,-,TRBV15,CATSARGTEAFF,TGTGCCACCAGCGCTCGAGGGACTGAAGCTTTCTTT
TRBJ2-1,17,-,TRBD2,TRBV29-1,CSGLGTSGSNDYNEQFF,TGCAGCGGCCTTGGGACTAGCGGTAGTAATGACTACAATGAGCAGTTCTTC
TRBJ1-1,15,-,-,TRBV7-2,CASSASLQRNTEAFF,TGTGCCAGCAGCGCTTCCCTTCAGAGGAACACTGAAGCTTTCTTT